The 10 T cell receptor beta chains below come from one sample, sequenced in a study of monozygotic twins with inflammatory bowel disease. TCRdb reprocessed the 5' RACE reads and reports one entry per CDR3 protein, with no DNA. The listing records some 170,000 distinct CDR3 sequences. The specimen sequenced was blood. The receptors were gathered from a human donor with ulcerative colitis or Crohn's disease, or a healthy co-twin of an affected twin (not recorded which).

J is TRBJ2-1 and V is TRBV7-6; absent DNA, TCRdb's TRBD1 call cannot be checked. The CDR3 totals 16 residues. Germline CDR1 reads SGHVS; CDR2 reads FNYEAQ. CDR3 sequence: CASSLGAGQGINEQFF.

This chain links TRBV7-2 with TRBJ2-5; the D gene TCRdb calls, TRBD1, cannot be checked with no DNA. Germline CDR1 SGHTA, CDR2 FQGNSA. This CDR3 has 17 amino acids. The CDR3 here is CASAFQGQVFGAETQYF.

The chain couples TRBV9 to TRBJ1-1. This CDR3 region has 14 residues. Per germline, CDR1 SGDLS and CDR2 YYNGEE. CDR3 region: CASSATPPATEAFF.

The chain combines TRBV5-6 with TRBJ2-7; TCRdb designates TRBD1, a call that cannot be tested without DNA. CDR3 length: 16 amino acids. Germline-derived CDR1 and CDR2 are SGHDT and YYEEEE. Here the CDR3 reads CASSSAGNHPLYEQYF.

The CDR3 here is CASSPGTNNEQFF. The chain couples TRBV11-2 to TRBJ2-1; absent DNA, TCRdb's TRBD2 call cannot be checked. Germline loops: CDR1 SGHAT, CDR2 FQNNGV. This CDR3 comprises 13 residues.

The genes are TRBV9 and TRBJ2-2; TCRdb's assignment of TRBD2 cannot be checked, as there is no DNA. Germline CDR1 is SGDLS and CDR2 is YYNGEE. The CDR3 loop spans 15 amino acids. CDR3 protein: CASSIVATNTGELFF.

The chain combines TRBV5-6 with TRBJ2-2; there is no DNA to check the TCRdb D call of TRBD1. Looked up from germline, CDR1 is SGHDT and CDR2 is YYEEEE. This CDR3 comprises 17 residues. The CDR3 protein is CASSSFWGQGTSGELFF.

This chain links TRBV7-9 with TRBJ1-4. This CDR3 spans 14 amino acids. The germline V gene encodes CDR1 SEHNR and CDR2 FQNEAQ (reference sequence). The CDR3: CASSFSATNEKLFF.

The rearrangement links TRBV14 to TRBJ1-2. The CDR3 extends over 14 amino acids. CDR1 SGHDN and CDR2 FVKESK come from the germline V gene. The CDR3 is CASSQYPRGTGYTF.

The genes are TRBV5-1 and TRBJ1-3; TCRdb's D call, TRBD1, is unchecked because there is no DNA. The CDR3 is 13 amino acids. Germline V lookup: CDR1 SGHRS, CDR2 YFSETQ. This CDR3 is CASNPGQEDTIYF.